Here is one TCR beta chain with its context. Its specific antigen is unknown. No base quality information exists; no much larger clone differs at one position. These data belong to a study of CD8+ T cells in alopecia areata (dated by TCRdb to between 2018 and 2020). With regard to the full study: To study T cell clonal expansion in alopecia areata, the researchers applied high-throughput TCRbeta sequencing to both the C3H/HeJ mouse model and human patients. Human TCRbeta sequencing covered scalp tissue and sorted CD4+ and CD8+ peripheral blood T cells from patchy and totalis/universalis alopecia areata patients and healthy controls. Scalp clonality was compared among normal scalp (n=4), patchy alopecia areata scalp (n=8), and alopecia totalis/universalis scalp (n=8). RNA was obtained with the PAXgene miRNA kit for fixed scalp, the miRNeasy kit for PBMCs, and the RNeasy kit for mouse skin. TCRbeta CDR3 regions were amplified by immunoSEQ multiplex PCR using 35 Vbeta forward and 13 Jbeta reverse primers. What the work shows at the level of the full study, not this receptor alone: Compared with normal scalp, lesional scalp had higher clonality and more expanded CD8+ clones, particularly in alopecia totalis/universalis, a pattern that suggests antigenic drive. Unlike mouse skin, where gammadelta T cells dominate, normal human skin contains resident alphabeta T cells that get sequenced too, which complicates analysis of the scalp TCR repertoire. Shared TCR sequences between patients were less evident than in mice, which may be partly attributable to HLA diversity in the patient population.

Library preparation was by the immunoSEQ multiplex PCR assay. RNA was extracted from all samples and reverse transcribed into cDNA as template for TCR sequencing. First-strand cDNA was synthesized with SuperScript III using a 2:1 mix of oligo-dT and random hexamers. A synthetic immune receptor repertoire was used to gauge amplification bias, and whatever bias remained was removed computationally. Per the original workflow: Raw reads were preprocessed to remove errors, and CDR3 was defined according to IMGT conventions as the region from the conserved cysteine to phenylalanine. Clonality was calculated as 1 minus Shannon entropy normalized by log2 of the number of productive unique TCRs. Whether each scalp clone was CD4 or CD8 was inferred by checking scalp TCRbeta sequences against the CD4 and CD8 repertoires from sorted blood. TCRdb holds this immuneACCESS table with in-frame rearrangements only. Some clones are missing; in checked studies, unresolved V genes explain under half, and the rest has no known cause. From that table come the V and J calls and clone size; the DNA was used to work out D and trimming. The sample table lists 200,000 or so clones, 45% to 70% of them with a count of one. In total, the top ten clones hold around 5% of the sample.

PBMCs were isolated by density centrifugation and stained for CD3, CD4 and CD8, and CD4+ and CD8+ T cells were sorted on a FACSAria. Unaffected controls provided scalp biopsies and blood samples. Trimming at the junction amounts to 4 bases on V and 4 bases on J, and the germline ends lie 7 bases apart. The CDR3 goes from the cysteine to the phenylalanine over 12 residues. The kept DNA is CDR3 alone, 36 bases in frame from the first base. CDR1 and CDR2 (MGHDK, SYGVNS) derive from the germline V gene. The rearrangement joined TRBV25-1 to TRBJ1-2, with the identity of the D gene unclear. The TCR originated in a human donor in good health. The sequenced sample was CD8+ T cells sorted from blood. The DNA reads as follows: TGTGCCAGCAGTGTTCTGGGCTATGGCTACACCTTC. This is translated as CASSVLGYGYTF.